Listed below are T cell receptor beta chains from one sample, sequenced in a study of cytomegalovirus exposure and HLA in healthy donors. Profiling relied on immunoSEQ multiplex PCR, and the TCRdb table lists in-frame clones only, not all of them. The data show about 200,000 clones, 70% to 85% seen once. Sequenced sample: PBMCs. The receptors were gathered from a boy aged 2 to 10 in good health and CMV-seronegative. Each CDR3 is given with its conserved first and last residue. Fields, in order: V gene, J gene, D gene, clone size, CDR3 DNA, CDR3 protein. A D gene is named only where the DNA matches it firmly. Some rows have no size entry. The others give once, few or many, or a class for an expanded clone.

V: TRBV6-5
J: TRBJ2-1
D: TRBD2
size: .
DNA: TGTGCCAGCAGTTACTCGACTAGCGATGAGCAGTTCTTC
CDR3: CASSYSTSDEQFF

V: TRBV27
J: TRBJ2-2
D: TRBD2
size: .
DNA: TGTGCCAGCAGTTTCGCGGGGGCCGGGGAGCTGTTTTTT
CDR3: CASSFAGAGELFF

V: TRBV7-9
J: TRBJ1-2
D: TRBD1
size: .
DNA: TGTGCCAGCAGCTTATTCCGGGACAGGGGCCTTGGCTACACCTTC
CDR3: CASSLFRDRGLGYTF

V: TRBV5-3
J: TRBJ2-5
D: .
size: .
DNA: TGTGCCAGAAGCTTGTCTGTGGGCCCCCAAGAGACCCAGTACTTC
CDR3: CARSLSVGPQETQYF

V: TRBV7-3
J: TRBJ2-7
D: TRBD1
size: few
DNA: TGTGCCAGCAGCCGAACAGGGGGCTCGGACGAGCAGTACTTC
CDR3: CASSRTGGSDEQYF

V: TRBV7-4
J: TRBJ2-5
D: .
size: .
DNA: TGTGCCAGCAGCGACCTTCCCCGGGACAAGATAACAGAGACCCAGTACTTC
CDR3: CASSDLPRDKITETQYF

V: TRBV4-2
J: TRBJ1-1
D: .
size: .
DNA: TGTGCCAGCAGCCAAGAGGCGGGGGCCGACACTGAAGCTTTCTTT
CDR3: CASSQEAGADTEAFF

V: TRBV6-6
J: TRBJ2-1
D: .
size: few
DNA: TGTGCCAGCAGGCCACTTGCGACCACCCGGGATGAGCAGTTCTTC
CDR3: CASRPLATTRDEQFF

V: TRBV28
J: TRBJ1-1
D: .
size: .
DNA: TGTGCCAGCAGTCTTATCTCGACAGGGAACACTGAAGCTTTCTTT
CDR3: CASSLISTGNTEAFF

V: TRBV7-9
J: TRBJ1-2
D: TRBD1
size: .
DNA: TGTGCCAGCAGCTTCATGACAGGGGAGGATGGCTACACCTTC
CDR3: CASSFMTGEDGYTF

V: TRBV28
J: TRBJ1-2
D: .
size: few
DNA: TGTGCCAGCAGTTTATCAGGGAACTATGGCTACACCTTC
CDR3: CASSLSGNYGYTF

V: TRBV7-2
J: TRBJ2-2
D: .
size: once
DNA: TGTGCCAGCAGCTTAGGTACAGGGACCGGGGAGCTGTTTTTT
CDR3: CASSLGTGTGELFF

V: TRBV6-5
J: TRBJ2-7
D: TRBD2
size: .
DNA: TGTGCCAGCGGGAAGCGGGGTGGGGAGCAGTACTTC
CDR3: CASGKRGGEQYF

V: TRBV4-1
J: TRBJ2-1
D: .
size: .
DNA: TGCGCCAGCAGCCAAGATCCCAGGACTTGGAGCTCCTACAATGAGCAGTTCTTC
CDR3: CASSQDPRTWSSYNEQFF

V: TRBV13
J: TRBJ2-7
D: TRBD1
size: .
DNA: TGTGCCAGCAGCTTAATAGGACGGGACAGAGGGAACTACGAGCAGTACTTC
CDR3: CASSLIGRDRGNYEQYF

V: TRBV29-1
J: TRBJ2-1
D: TRBD1
size: once
DNA: TGCAGCGTTGAAGGGGGACAGGGGGTCTATGAGCAGTTCTTC
CDR3: CSVEGGQGVYEQFF

V: TRBV7-2
J: TRBJ2-5
D: TRBD2
size: once
DNA: TGTGCCAGCAGCTTAGCTAGCGGGGGGGGTGGAGAGACCCAGTACTTC
CDR3: CASSLASGGGGETQYF

V: TRBV20-1
J: TRBJ2-1
D: .
size: .
DNA: TGCAGTGCCCGGGGTGAGCAGTTCTTC
CDR3: CSARGEQFF

V: TRBV11-3
J: TRBJ1-1
D: .
size: .
DNA: TGTGCCAGCAGCTTGGATGGGAGTGAAGCTTTCTTT
CDR3: CASSLDGSEAFF

V: TRBV6-4
J: TRBJ2-5
D: .
size: .
DNA: TGTGCCAGCAGTGACCCGAAAGCGTGGGAGACCCAGTACTTC
CDR3: CASSDPKAWETQYF

V: TRBV7-2
J: TRBJ2-1
D: .
size: once
DNA: TGTGCCAGCAGCTCGATCGGGGGGCCCTACAATGAGCAGTTCTTC
CDR3: CASSSIGGPYNEQFF

V: TRBV4-3
J: TRBJ1-2
D: .
size: few
DNA: TGCGCCAGCAGCCAAGATAGGTGGGGCGGTATTGATGGCTACACCTTC
CDR3: CASSQDRWGGIDGYTF

V: TRBV7-2
J: TRBJ1-6
D: .
size: .
DNA: TGTGCCAGCAGCTTCAGGACAGACCCTTATAATTCACCCCTCCACTTT
CDR3: CASSFRTDPYNSPLHF

V: TRBV2
J: TRBJ1-1
D: .
size: .
DNA: TGTGCCAGCAGTGAAACGGGTGGAGCTTTCTTT
CDR3: CASSETGGAFF

V: TRBV5-1
J: TRBJ2-5
D: .
size: .
DNA: TGCGCCAGCAGCCCGGACAGCAAAGAGACCCAGTACTTC
CDR3: CASSPDSKETQYF